Given below is one T cell receptor (beta chain) in context. This clone was seen only once. It lacks a known antigen. No much larger clone is present one base from it, and per-base qualities are unavailable. Clipping removes 6 bases from V and 4 bases from J, with 5 as the unmatched junction base count. CDR1 and CDR2 were assigned from the germline V gene as SGHVS and FQNEAQ. Including cysteine and phenylalanine, the CDR3 has 15 amino acids. The DNA shown is the 45-base CDR3, in frame from base 1. Collaborating institutions collected whole blood in K2EDTA tubes following their own protocols. For TCRbeta analysis, collaborator samples were shipped as frozen whole blood, as isolated PBMCs, or as DNA extracted from either sample type. The sample originates from a study of blood T cell repertoires in COVID-19 (dated by TCRdb to the early 2020s). For the study in its entirety: The collaborator samples originated in the United States, Italy and Spain and spanned the acute and convalescent phases of COVID-19. HLA class I and class II types, where available, came from metadata supplied by the sample provider rather than from assay-based typing. The samples were drawn from the first 160 participants of the ongoing ImmuneRACE study and from about 1,200 subjects provided by 6 global collaborators. The repertoires were made available in a free public database intended to serve as a resource for research on the immune response to SARS-CoV-2. A de-identified subject ID, COVID-19 status, age in years and sex were almost always included in the sample metadata. The dataset comprised deeply sampled blood TCRbeta repertoires from subjects exposed to, actively infected with, or recovered from COVID-19. The prospective study material was composed of cDNA or gDNA derived from T cells, B-cell-depleted T cells, or PBMCs. Summary of the overall study and its limitations: The quantity of clinical and demographic metadata differed by source and by participant and was supplied without curation.

TCRbeta CDR3 regions were amplified from genomic DNA by means of the immunoSEQ Assay, a bias-controlled multiplex PCR. On the authors' methods: The number of nucleated cells in each sample was estimated from the amplification of reference gene primers within the assay. Sequence reads were collapsed and filtered to measure the absolute abundance of every unique TCRbeta CDR3 rearrangement. For each sample, productive Simpson clonality was calculated as the square root of Simpson's diversity index across productive rearrangements. TCRdb took this table from immuneACCESS and kept in-frame rearrangements with V and J called. Such tables lack part of the clones; where checked against another copy, unresolved V genes explain under half of the gap, and the rest is unexplained. The V and J calls and the clone size are those of that table, but D and trimming were determined from the DNA. A total of 120,000 to 150,000 clones appear in this sample, around 90% of them only once. Together, the top ten hold around 1.6% of the sample.

The source material was peripheral blood. This clonotype was obtained from a human donor in a cohort sampled during active COVID-19. The sequence links TRBV7-8 to TRBJ2-1; TRBD2 aligns with 11 central bases. The CDR3 in this case is CASSYSGGAYNEQFF. The DNA sequence is given as TGTGCCAGCAGTTATAGCGGGGGGGCATACAATGAGCAGTTCTTC.